This T cell receptor beta chain was recorded in a study of blood T cell repertoires in COVID-19. In the original analysis: From reference gene primer amplification, estimates of nucleated cell counts were derived. The data were produced by immunoSEQ multiplex PCR, yet TCRdb's version contains in-frame clones alone and is incomplete. Clonal size and the V and J genes are those of that table, whereas D and trimming came from the DNA. In the table there are about 76,000 clones, under 95% of which are singletons. In germline, CDR1 is SGHAT, CDR2 FQNNGV. This CDR3 spans 18 amino acids. The V end lost 1 base, the J end lost 3 bases, and 22 bases lay between the germline ends.

This sequence originates from a human donor in a cohort sampled during active COVID-19. V gene TRBV11-2 combines with J gene TRBJ2-7, with a weak D call TRBD1 (5 bases). Sequencing was carried out using peripheral blood. In DNA, the CDR3 is TGTGCCAGCAGCTTAGGCGCCTCGGGTGTGGGGCTCATCTACGAGCAGTACTTC. It translates to CASSLGASGVGLIYEQYF.